The 8 T cell receptor beta chains given below trace back to one sample, sequenced in a study of long-term antiretroviral therapy in people with HIV. Samples were assayed with immunoSEQ v3.0 at survey level. Profiling relied on immunoSEQ multiplex PCR, and the TCRdb table lists in-frame clones only, not all of them. The data hold 20,000 to 25,000 clones, with roughly 85% observed a single time. This specimen was unsorted PBMCs, taken 4.1 years after starting antiretroviral therapy. Receptors were obtained from a woman in her thirties or forties with HIV.

This clone has more than one count but fewer than ten. The chain has TRBV4-1 and TRBJ2-7; D uncertain. This CDR3 is 16 amino acids long. From germline, CDR1 is MGHRA and CDR2 YSYEKL. Trimming removed 0 bases from V and 0 bases from J, with 12 bases in between. The chain's CDR3 is CASSQDWSGSSYEQYF. Here the CDR3 DNA reads TGCGCCAGCAGCCAAGACTGGTCAGGCTCCTCCTACGAGCAGTACTTC.

The J gene is TRBJ2-5, the V gene TRBV7-9, with TRBD2 matching over 13 bases. Germline V gene data show CDR1 as SEHNR and CDR2 as FQNEAQ (reference sequence). V lost 5 bases and J lost 2; bases outside the gene matches: 5. The CDR3 is 16 amino acids. As DNA, the CDR3 is TGTGCCAGCAGCCCAATGGGACTAGCGGGGCAAGAGACCCAGTACTTC. Translating gives CASSPMGLAGQETQYF.

V usage is TRBV6-6 and J usage is TRBJ2-1; D is undetermined. The germline V gene encodes CDR1 MNHNY and CDR2 SVGAGI (reference sequence). V was cut by 4 bases and J by 7 bases, with 11 bases left in between. This CDR3 is built from 13 residues. The CDR3 DNA reads as TGTGCCAGCAGTTGGCTAGTAACAAATGAGCAGTTCTTC. This codes for CASSWLVTNEQFF.

This rearrangement joins TRBV7-8 to TRBJ2-7; 8 bases map to TRBD2. CDR1 is SGHVS, CDR2 FQNEAQ, per germline. CDR3 length: 15 residues. V was pared by 2 bases and J by 6 bases, with 9 bases of the junction left unmatched. The CDR3 loop reads CASSLLRGGYPEQYF. CDR3 DNA sequence: TGTGCCAGCAGCTTACTACGGGGGGGCTATCCCGAGCAGTACTTC. Full variable domain (remainder filled in from reference TRBV7-8 and TRBJ2-7): GAGVSQSPRYKVAKRGQDVALRCDPISGHVSLFWYQQALGQGPEFLTYFQNEAQLDKSGLPSDRFFAERPEGSVSTLKIQRTQQEDSAVYLCASSLLRGGYPEQYFGPGTRLTVT.

The rearrangement joins TRBV10-3 to TRBJ2-1; the D gene could be TRBD1 or TRBD2 (6 bases each). Trimming took off 7 bases at V and 6 bases at J, with 16 bases between the two ends. Germline CDR1 ENHRY, CDR2 SYGVKD. CDR3 length: 14 residues. The CDR3 reads CAINGGGQGNEQFF. DNA of the CDR3: TGTGCCATCAATGGTGGGGGGCAGGGCAATGAGCAGTTCTTC.

This chain uses TRBV16 with TRBJ2-7; tentative D call: TRBD1 (5 bases). Trimming pared 3 bases from V and 3 bases from J, leaving 12 bases between. This CDR3 region has 14 residues. The germline V gene has CDR1 KGHSY and CDR2 FQNENV. The CDR3 reads CASSQATGYYEQYF. DNA of the CDR3: TGTGCCAGCAGCCAGGCTACAGGTTACTACGAGCAGTACTTC.

V and J are TRBV7-9 and TRBJ2-7; D might be TRBD1 or TRBD2, each matching 5 bases. V was pared by 4 bases and J by 7 bases, with 20 bases between. The CDR3 runs 15 residues. Germline loops: CDR1 SEHNR, CDR2 FQNEAQ (reference sequence). Written as DNA, the CDR3 is TGTGCCAGCAGCTCAGCCGGGGTACAGGTAGGGGAGCAGTACTTC. Protein: CASSSAGVQVGEQYF.

The chain combines TRBV30 with TRBJ2-5; D is unresolved. Germline assignment: CDR1 GTSNPN and CDR2 SVGIG (reference sequence). V lost 4 bases and J 5 bases, leaving 8 bases between the germline ends. The CDR3 has 11 amino acids. The CDR3 DNA is TGTGCCTGGACTAGTCGGGAGACCCAGTACTTC. This translates into CAWTSRETQYF.